These 27 T cell receptor beta chains were sequenced from one sample in a study of shared clonotypes between healthy human individuals. Assay: immunoSEQ multiplex PCR; the TCRdb copy retains only in-frame clones and omits some. The sample holds about 690,000 clones, roughly 91% seen once. Input material: memory CD8+ T cells from PBMCs. The subset denotes: CD45RO+ cells pooled with CCR7-negative TemRA cells. These receptors came from a man aged 18 to 30 in good health. Some clones in this sample may be carry-over from other donors' samples.

The chain joins TRBV6-5 to TRBJ2-3, with 8 nucleotides matching TRBD2. Germline CDR1 MNHEY, CDR2 SVGAGI. This CDR3 comprises 14 residues. Losses at the gene ends were 6 bases for V and 4 bases for J; bases not matched to a gene: 6. The CDR3 DNA reads TGTGCCAGCAGGGTCGCGGGAGGTCCAGATACGCAGTATTTT. It codes for CASRVAGGPDTQYF.

The chain recombines TRBV5-6 with TRBJ1-2; D unresolved. V was shortened by 5 bases and J by 0 bases, with 14 bases between the two germline ends. Per the germline V gene, CDR1 is SGHDT and CDR2 is YYEEEE. CDR3 length: 15 amino acids. The CDR3: CASRRMTHANYGYTF. The CDR3 bases are TGTGCCAGCAGGCGAATGACCCATGCTAACTATGGCTACACCTTC.

V and J are TRBV7-3 and TRBJ2-2; D perhaps matches TRBD1 (5 bases). The ends were cut back, 3 bases at V and 1 base at J, with 18 bases in the middle. Germline CDR1 SGHTA, CDR2 FQGTGA. The CDR3 spans 18 residues. The CDR3 bases are TGTGCCAGCAGCTTCGTTCGCCGGCAGGGAAAGAACACCGGGGAGCTGTTTTTT. Its protein product is CASSFVRRQGKNTGELFF.

The CDR3 spells CATSRVGRGSIETEAFF. CDR3 nucleotides: TGTGCCACCAGCAGAGTAGGCCGTGGGAGTATCGAGACTGAAGCTTTCTTT. The chain has TRBV15 and TRBJ1-1, with D hard to call. V lost 1 base, J lost 5 bases, and 20 bases lay in between. Germline CDR1 and CDR2: LNHNV and YYDKDF (reference sequence). This CDR3 contains 17 residues.

On this clone: This specimen includes other DNA sequences encoding the same CDR3. The V call is TRBV5-1, the J call TRBJ2-2; D gene ambiguous. The CDR3 is 14 residues long. Per germline, CDR1 SGHRS and CDR2 YFSETQ. The ends were cut back, 1 base at V and 1 base at J, with 5 bases in the middle. CDR3 nucleotides: TGCGCCAGCAGCTTGCCAGAGAACACCGGGGAGCTGTTTTTT. Translating it yields CASSLPENTGELFF.

In its sample, this clone was seen once. This chain uses TRBV9 with TRBJ2-4; the D is unclear. Germline V lookup: CDR1 SGDLS, CDR2 YYNGEE. V was pared by 3 bases and J by 6 bases, with 4 bases between. The CDR3 totals 11 residues. CDR3 nucleotide sequence: TGTGCCAGCAGCGGAATAAACATTCAGTACTTC. It translates to CASSGINIQYF.

This chain joins TRBV11-3 and TRBJ2-1, with D possibly being TRBD2 (6 bases). CDR3 length: 17 residues. V lost 5 bases and J 10 bases, leaving 27 bases between the germline ends. Germline loops: CDR1 SGHNT, CDR2 YENEEA. Here the CDR3 DNA reads TGTGCCAGCAGCGATGAACTACGTGGGGGGAGACCAGGAGAGCAGTTCTTC. This encodes CASSDELRGGRPGEQFF. Variable domain in full (rest from reference TRBV11-3 and TRBJ2-1): EAGVVQSPRYKIIEKKQPVAFWCNPISGHNTLYWYLQNLGQGPELLIRYENEEAVDDSQLPKDRFSAERLKGVDSTLKIQPAELGDSAVYLCASSDELRGGRPGEQFFGPGTRLTVL.

This rearrangement joins TRBV28 to TRBJ2-7; 8 bases are shared with TRBD2. The CDR3 is 14 residues long. CDR1 and CDR2 (germline): MDHEN, SYDVKM. Germline trimming cut 3 bases from V and 3 bases from J; bases unmatched to any gene: 4. In DNA form, the CDR3 reads TGTGCCAGCAGTTTCCCCAGCGGGAGCTACGAGCAGTACTTC. Translation gives CASSFPSGSYEQYF.

The rearrangement uses TRBV28 and TRBJ2-1, with D tentatively TRBD1 or TRBD2 (7 bases each). Per the germline V gene, CDR1 is MDHEN and CDR2 is SYDVKM. Deletions cut 5 bases from V and 8 bases from J, with 22 bases between. This CDR3 has 16 amino acids. CDR3: CASSPLTGLRGDEQFF. The CDR3 region has the DNA TGTGCCAGCAGTCCCTTGACAGGGCTCCGGGGGGATGAGCAGTTCTTC.

This clone was recorded only once. The chain couples TRBV18 to TRBJ2-7; D is possibly TRBD1 (6 bases). V gave up 0 bases and J gave up 6 bases, with 12 bases separating them. Per the germline V gene, CDR1 is KGHSH and CDR2 is LQKENI. The CDR3 sequence is 14 residues long. This CDR3 is CASSPPRTESEQYF. CDR3 DNA: TGTGCCAGCTCACCACCGAGGACAGAGAGCGAGCAGTACTTC. Supplemented by reference TRBV18 and TRBJ2-7, the full variable domain reads NAGVMQNPRHLVRRRGQEARLRCSPMKGHSHVYWYRQLPEEGLKFMVYLQKENIIDESGMPKERFSAEFPKEGPSILRIQQVVRGDSAAYFCASSPPRTESEQYFGPGTRLTVT.

J is TRBJ2-2 and V is TRBV27; 16 bases are shared with TRBD2. There are 17 residues in the CDR3. CDR1 is MNHEY and CDR2 is SMNVEV in the germline V gene (reference sequence). V trimming: 5 bases; J trimming: 6 bases; junction bases outside the gene matches: 6. The CDR3 bases are TGTGCCAGCAGTGGGACTAGCGGGAGGGCCGTGGCCGGGGAGCTGTTTTTT. It specifies CASSGTSGRAVAGELFF.

This rearrangement joins TRBV27 to TRBJ2-2; D is undetermined. The germline V gene encodes CDR1 MNHEY and CDR2 SMNVEV (reference sequence). V lost 7 bases and J lost 8, with 17 bases in between. This CDR3 is built from 14 residues. The CDR3 coding sequence is TGTGCCAGCACCTTCGCCGGGTCCGTGGGGGAGCTGTTTTTT. Its translation is CASTFAGSVGELFF.

This clone has just a few counts. CDR3 nucleotide sequence: TGTGCCAGCTCACTGGGACAGGCTGTTGAAGCTTTCTTT. It codes for CASSLGQAVEAFF. The V call is TRBV18, the J call TRBJ1-1, with TRBD1 identical over 8 bases. This CDR3 region has 13 residues. After removal of 4 bases from V and 7 bases from J, the junction contained 5 bases not matched to a gene. The V gene's germline CDR1 is KGHSH and CDR2 LQKENI.

The chain carries TRBV13 and TRBJ2-1; tentatively, D is TRBD1 (6 bases). This CDR3 region has 19 residues. Germline V gene data show CDR1 as PRHDT and CDR2 as FYEKMQ (reference sequence). The ends were cut back, 4 bases at V and 8 bases at J, with 30 bases in the middle. CDR3 loop: CASSSPGHRRTQGLDEQFF. The CDR3 nucleotides are TGTGCCAGCAGCTCCCCGGGACACAGGCGTACACAGGGCCTTGATGAGCAGTTCTTC. Variable domain in full (rest from reference TRBV13 and TRBJ2-1): AAGVIQSPRHLIKEKRETATLKCYPIPRHDTVYWYQQGPGQDPQFLISFYEKMQSDKGSIPDRFSAQQFSDYHSELNMSSLELGDSALYFCASSSPGHRRTQGLDEQFFGPGTRLTVL.

This rearrangement joins TRBV4-1 to TRBJ2-7; 9 bases agree with TRBD2. The CDR3 totals 16 residues. CDR1 MGHRA and CDR2 YSYEKL come from the germline V gene. Trimming at V came to 0 bases and at J to 2 bases, leaving 5 bases not matched to a gene. The DNA of the CDR3 is TGCGCCAGCAGCCAAGATTCGCGGGAGGGCCCCTACGAGCAGTACTTC. It specifies CASSQDSREGPYEQYF.

The V gene is TRBV27, the J gene TRBJ1-1; D remains unclear. The CDR3 consists of 13 residues. Germline V lookup: CDR1 MNHEY, CDR2 SMNVEV (reference sequence). V lost 3 bases and J lost 4, with 9 bases in between. CDR3 sequence reads: CASSFGWATEAFF. The CDR3 region has the DNA TGTGCCAGCAGTTTTGGGTGGGCCACTGAAGCTTTCTTT.

In nucleotides, the CDR3 is TGTGCCAGCTCACCTCCTGGACTAGCGGGAGTCTACAATGAGCAGTTCTTC. Its protein is CASSPPGLAGVYNEQFF. The gene calls are TRBV18 and TRBJ2-1; TRBD2 agrees at 13 bases. Losses at the gene ends were 3 bases for V and 3 bases for J; bases not matched to a gene: 5. The CDR3 totals 17 residues. Germline CDR1 KGHSH, CDR2 LQKENI.

This rearrangement joins TRBV28 to TRBJ2-7, with 8 positions matching TRBD1. This CDR3 has 16 amino acids. Germline CDR1 is MDHEN and CDR2 is SYDVKM. V was clipped by 6 bases and J by 4 bases; unmatched bases: 14. CDR3 sequence reads: CASRVGTGGLEYEQYF. In DNA form, the CDR3 reads TGTGCCAGCAGGGTGGGGACAGGAGGTTTAGAATACGAGCAGTACTTC.

The chain recombines TRBV27 with TRBJ2-7, with TRBD2 as a possible D gene (6 bases). The CDR3 consists of 17 residues. The germline V gene has CDR1 MNHEY and CDR2 SMNVEV (reference sequence). The V and J ends lost 3 bases and 0 bases respectively, with 18 bases between them. CDR3 protein: CASSFRRRDGPSYEQYF. CDR3 nucleotide sequence: TGTGCCAGCAGTTTTCGAAGGCGGGACGGCCCCTCCTACGAGCAGTACTTC.

This sequence joins TRBV6-5 and TRBJ1-1; D gene uncertain. This CDR3 is built from 15 residues. CDR1 is MNHEY, CDR2 SVGAGI, per germline. Trimming took off 0 bases at V and 1 base at J, with 9 bases between the two ends. CDR3 nucleotides: TGTGCCAGCAGTTACTCTAGGCAACCGAACACTGAAGCTTTCTTT. It codes for CASSYSRQPNTEAFF.

The chain couples TRBV7-9 to TRBJ2-7; 7 bases align to TRBD1. J gave up 0 bases and V 5 bases, and 7 bases lay outside the gene matches. In germline, CDR1 is SEHNR, CDR2 FQNEAQ (reference sequence). This CDR3 has 15 residues. The CDR3 protein is CASSHPQGRSYEQYF. DNA of the CDR3: TGTGCCAGCAGCCATCCACAGGGGCGCTCCTACGAGCAGTACTTC.

The V call is TRBV6-1, the J call TRBJ1-1, with a weak D call TRBD1 (5 bases). The V and J ends lost 2 bases and 1 base respectively, with 14 bases between them. This CDR3 is 16 amino acids long. Germline V gene sequence: CDR1 MNHNS, CDR2 SASEGT. The CDR3 protein is CASSEFVGTENTEAFF. CDR3 nucleotide sequence: TGTGCCAGCAGTGAATTCGTCGGGACGGAGAACACTGAAGCTTTCTTT.

This chain uses TRBV5-6 with TRBJ2-1; D might be TRBD2 (5 bases). CDR1 and CDR2 (germline): SGHDT, YYEEEE. The length of the CDR3 is 14 residues. The V end lost 1 base, the J end lost 10 bases, and 15 bases lay between the germline ends. The CDR3 DNA is TGTGCCAGCAGCTTGCGGCCGGGAATTTTGGAGCAGTTCTTC. It yields the protein CASSLRPGILEQFF.

The sample holds one count of this clone. The chain carries TRBV7-9 and TRBJ1-2, with a weak D call TRBD1 (5 bases). Deletions cut 5 bases from V and 6 bases from J, with 16 bases between. The CDR3 length is 14 residues. CDR1 and CDR2 (germline): SEHNR, FQNEAQ (reference sequence). The CDR3 DNA follows: TGTGCCAGCAGCACAGCGGGAGGGGCGGATGGCTACACCTTC. This encodes CASSTAGGADGYTF.

On this clone itself: Other nucleotide sequences from this sample produce the same CDR3. The rearrangement uses TRBV27 and TRBJ2-1; D gene unclear. CDR1 is MNHEY, CDR2 SMNVEV, per germline (reference sequence). The CDR3 covers 14 residues. Trimming cost V 3 bases and J 6 bases, with 12 bases left between them. The DNA for the CDR3 is TGTGCCAGCAGTTTCGGTCCCCCTAGCAATGAGCAGTTCTTC. Residues: CASSFGPPSNEQFF.

The chain combines TRBV6-4 with TRBJ2-5; 11 bases map to TRBD2. CDR1 and CDR2 from the germline V gene are MRHNA and SNTAGT. The CDR3 runs to 15 residues. V shed 0 bases, J shed 6 bases, and the junction held 3 bases outside the gene matches. The CDR3 sequence: CASSDSLAGGQTQYF. CDR3 coding DNA: TGTGCCAGCAGTGACTCTTTAGCGGGAGGGCAGACCCAGTACTTC.

This clone was recorded only once. The chain employs TRBV5-6 and TRBJ2-1; TRBD2 agrees at 14 bases. J was trimmed by 10 bases and V by 4 bases; bases with no gene match: 7. Per germline, CDR1 SGHDT and CDR2 YYEEEE. The CDR3 is 15 amino acids. CDR3 in DNA: TGTGCCAGCAGCCCGGGACTAGCGGGGGTCACCGAGCAGTTCTTC. Protein product: CASSPGLAGVTEQFF.